This note documents a single T cell receptor (beta chain) sequence. Its antigen is unknown. This sample was included in a study of T cell responses to AZD1222 COVID-19 vaccine. Profiled with immunoSEQ multiplex PCR; TCRdb holds only in-frame clones, not every one. The repertoire holds 130,000 or so clones, more than 85% seen once, with about 1% in the top ten. Study findings and constraints: Scientists sampled the repertoires only once the peak T cell response had passed. The sample set comprised mostly white British donors with more females, and clonal diversity was possibly underestimated.

Here the sequenced sample was peripheral blood, taken on day 0 of AZD1222 vaccination. The TCR was taken from an adult in good health.

The DNA for the CDR3 is TGTGCCAGTAGTAGTGGGGAAGCTAACTATGGCTACACCTTC. Encoded protein: CASSSGEANYGYTF. The gene calls are TRBV19 and TRBJ1-2, with unresolved D. CDR3 size: 14 residues. Looked up from germline, CDR1 is LNHDA and CDR2 is SQIVND (reference sequence). The V end lost 4 bases, the J end lost 0 bases, and 9 bases lay between the germline ends.